This TCR beta chain appears in the sequencing data of a study of persistence of HIV-infected CD4 T cells. The immunoSEQ assay was version 4, run in survey mode. Libraries were prepared by immunoSEQ multiplex PCR; TCRdb keeps only in-frame clonotypes and omits some of them. The sample has about 20,000 clones, 55% to 65% seen once; the top ten hold around 2%. The stimulus was an HIV-1 Gag 15-mer peptide pool, 1 ug/peptide/mL. Sorting of responding CD4+ T cells relied on upregulated CD40 ligand together with CD69. This clone was detected only once. Its specificity is not known. General study points: Proviral oligoclonality tracked with TCR oligoclonality within the same sorted cells.

The CDR3 has 13 residues. Trimming left V 1 base short and J 2 bases short, with 5 bases between. Source: CD4+ T cells sorted from PBMCs after 18-hour stimulation, taken from a patient who received antiretroviral therapy. The chain combines TRBV12-3 or TRBV12-4 with TRBJ2-5; D not resolved. This sequence was found in an adult woman with HIV who was CMV-seropositive. CDR3 DNA: TGTGCCAGCAGTTTAGGCGGTCAAGAGACCCAGTACTTC. This encodes CASSLGGQETQYF.